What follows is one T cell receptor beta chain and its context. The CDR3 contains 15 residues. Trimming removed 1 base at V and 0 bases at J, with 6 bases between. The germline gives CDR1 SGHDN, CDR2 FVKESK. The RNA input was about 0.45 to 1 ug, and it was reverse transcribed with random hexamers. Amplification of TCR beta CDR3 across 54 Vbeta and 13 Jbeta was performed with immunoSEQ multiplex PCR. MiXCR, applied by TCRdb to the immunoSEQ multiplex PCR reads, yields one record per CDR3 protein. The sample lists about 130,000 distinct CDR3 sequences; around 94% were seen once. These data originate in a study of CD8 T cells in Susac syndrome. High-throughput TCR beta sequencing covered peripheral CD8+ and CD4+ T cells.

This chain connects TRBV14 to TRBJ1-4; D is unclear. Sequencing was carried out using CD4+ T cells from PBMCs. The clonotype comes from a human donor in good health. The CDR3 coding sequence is TGTGCCAGCAGCCAAGTGTGGACAACTAATGAAAAACTGTTTTTT. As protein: CASSQVWTTNEKLFF.